Listed below are T cell receptor beta chains from one sample, sequenced in a study of tumor-infiltrating lymphocytes in primary liver carcinoma. TCRdb reanalysed the multiplex PCR reads using MiXCR and keeps one entry per CDR3 protein. The sample holds more than 70,000 distinct CDR3 sequences, more than 65% seen once. Sequenced sample: liver tumor tissue from sampling region 1. These TCRs come from a man in his forties or fifties with primary liver carcinoma and hepatitis B virus infection. The CDR3 runs from the conserved cysteine through the conserved F or W. D genes are given only for firm matches. Clone size is not always given. Where it is, it says once, few, many or a class for expanded clones.

CDR3nt	CDR3aa	d_gene	abundance	j_gene	v_gene
TGTAGCGTGGGGGACAGCGATCGGAACACCATATATTTT	CSVGDSDRNTIYF	TRBD1	NA	TRBJ1-3	TRBV29-1
TGTGCCAGCAGTTCCCGCCAGAAAGGGCCGTCCGCCTACGAGCAGTACTTC	CASSSRQKGPSAYEQYF	NA	NA	TRBJ2-7	TRBV28
TGTCTCAGCAGTTCCAGGGGGGTCGGGGGCTACACCTTC	CLSSSRGVGGYTF	TRBD1	NA	TRBJ1-2	TRBV12-3/TRBV12-4
TGTGCCAGCAACTCACAGGGGGCTTGGGCCAACGTCCTGACTTTC	CASNSQGAWANVLTF	TRBD1	NA	TRBJ2-6	TRBV5-4
TGTGCCAGCAGCCAAAGCGGGTGGGGGGACAATGAGCAATTCTTC	CASSQSGWGDNEQFF	NA	NA	TRBJ2-1	TRBV4-2
TGTGCCAGCTGCCAACTTGACAGGAACACTGAAGCTTTCTTT	CASCQLDRNTEAFF	NA	NA	TRBJ1-1	TRBV28
TGTGTCAGCAGCTTAGCAGGGGGGATTGAAGCCTTCTTT	CVSSLAGGIEAFF	TRBD1	NA	TRBJ1-1	TRBV11-3
TGTGCCTGCGGCCGATCAGGGGCCTTTAACTATGGCTACACCTTC	CACGRSGAFNYGYTF	NA	NA	TRBJ1-2	TRBV6-6
TGTGTCAGCAGTACTCCCCCAGGGGCCGTGGTGGCAGATACACAGTATTTT	CVSSTPPGAVVADTQYF	NA	NA	TRBJ2-3	TRBV7-9
TGTGCCAGCAGCCAAGGCTGTATTAGCGGACAACGTGACAGCTCCTACAATGAGCGGTTCTTC	CASSQGCISGQRDSSYNERFF	NA	NA	TRBJ2-1	TRBV4-2
TGTGCTATCAGTGGTTCTTCCGGGACTAGCGGGAGAGAAACGCAGTATTTT	CAISGSSGTSGRETQYF	TRBD2	once	TRBJ2-3	TRBV10-3
TGCAGTGTTAATCCGACACGGTACCAAGAGACCCAGTACTTC	CSVNPTRYQETQYF	NA	NA	TRBJ2-5	TRBV29-1
TGTGCCAGCGGGGGTGCGTACCAAGAGACCCAGTACTTC	CASGGAYQETQYF	NA	NA	TRBJ2-5	TRBV11-2
TGCGCCAGCAGCCACCCCGGACTAGCGAGATCCTACGATGAGCAGTTCTTC	CASSHPGLARSYDEQFF	TRBD2	NA	TRBJ2-1	TRBV4-1
TGTGCTAGCGGCTTATCCGTTGGACTAGCGGGAGGAGGGTACGAGCAGTACTTC	CASGLSVGLAGGGYEQYF	TRBD2	NA	TRBJ2-7	TRBV11-2
TGTGCCACCACCGACGGGAATAGCGTTCAGTTCTTC	CATTDGNSVQFF	NA	once	TRBJ2-1	TRBV10-3